These T cell receptor beta chains were read from a single sample in a study of Ad26.COV2.S vaccination and SARS-CoV-2 variants. Assay used: immunoSEQ multiplex PCR; TCRdb lists only in-frame clones, some missing. In the table there are around 450,000 clones, 90% of which are singletons. The material was peripheral blood, obtained in a trial of Ad26.COV2.S vaccine versus placebo. The receptors here all came from a person between 18 and 59 years old who received the Ad26.COV2.S COVID-19 vaccine or a placebo. CDR3s include the opening cysteine and the closing phenylalanine or tryptophan. The D gene is left open where the match is weak. Some rows mark clone size as missing; the rest say once, few, many or name a class of expanded clone.

TGTGCCAGCAGCTTGGCTGACAGGGCCGCCGGGGAGCTGTTTTTT CASSLADRAAGELFF TRBV5-6 TRBD1 TRBJ2-2 .
TGTGCCAGCAGTTTTCTCCCCGGACTAGCGGGAGGGCAAGAGACCCAGTACTTC CASSFLPGLAGGQETQYF TRBV2 TRBD2 TRBJ2-5 .
TGCAGCGTTGTGATATTAACCGGGACCGCCAGGTTGGGGCAGTATTTT CSVVILTGTARLGQYF TRBV29-1 . TRBJ2-3 .
TGCGCCAGCAGTCAATCCCACAGGGTGGGAGAGACCCAGTACTTC CASSQSHRVGETQYF TRBV23-1 . TRBJ2-5 .
TGCGCCAGCAGAGCGGCACAAGCCTACGAGCAGTACTTC CASRAAQAYEQYF TRBV5-1 . TRBJ2-7 few
TGTGCCAGCAGTTTATCGAGACTGACTGAAGCTTTCTTT CASSLSRLTEAFF TRBV27 . TRBJ1-1 .
TGTGCCAGCGGAAGGGGTGACTATGGCTACACCTTC CASGRGDYGYTF TRBV6-5 . TRBJ1-2 .
TGTGCCAGCAGTTCTCAGGTCGCCTACGAGCAGTACTTC CASSSQVAYEQYF TRBV27 . TRBJ2-7 .
TGTGCCAGCCATCGGGAGGACAATGAGCAGTTCTTC CASHREDNEQFF TRBV28 TRBD2 TRBJ2-1 .
TGTGCCAGCAGTTGGAGGGGGTTAGACGGGGAGCTGTTTTTT CASSWRGLDGELFF TRBV6-5 . TRBJ2-2 .
TGCGCCAGCAGCCCCATGGAGGCAGGACCGAACACTGAAGCTTTCTTT CASSPMEAGPNTEAFF TRBV4-1 . TRBJ1-1 .
TGTGCCAGTAGTCCTCTGACAGGGGAGAATCTTTGGTTCTTC CASSPLTGENLWFF TRBV19 TRBD1 TRBJ2-1 .
TGCGCCAGCAGTTTTGGACAGATGACGGTCCAGTACTTC CASSFGQMTVQYF TRBV5-1 . TRBJ2-5 once
TGTGCCAGCCCCGATGGGAGGCTCTATCAGCCCCAGCATTTT CASPDGRLYQPQHF TRBV6-4 . TRBJ1-5 .
TGCGCCAGCAGCCAAGATCGTGGGAGAAACACTGAAGCTTTCTTT CASSQDRGRNTEAFF TRBV4-3 . TRBJ1-1 .
TGTGCCAGCAGTAGACAGGGGATCTCAGATACGCAGTATTTT CASSRQGISDTQYF TRBV2 TRBD1 TRBJ2-3 .
TGTGCCAGCAGTTTAATTCGACCAGTCTACAATGAGCAGTTCTTC CASSLIRPVYNEQFF TRBV27 . TRBJ2-1 .
TGTGCCACAAAGAGACAGGGCAACACTGAAGCTTTCTTT CATKRQGNTEAFF TRBV10-3 TRBD1 TRBJ1-1 .
TGTGCCAGCAGTTTTGCCCCCCCTGGGACAGGGGGAGACTATCAGCCCCAGCATTTT CASSFAPPGTGGDYQPQHF TRBV27 TRBD1 TRBJ1-5 .
TGTGCCAGCTCATCCCAAGAGACCCAGTACTTC CASSSQETQYF TRBV18 . TRBJ2-5 .
TGTGCCAGCAGTCTCCCGACAGGGGACGGAGAGACCCAGTACTTC CASSLPTGDGETQYF TRBV28 TRBD1 TRBJ2-5 few
TGTGCCAGCAGTTTATTCGAGGGCCCCTACGAGCAGTACTTC CASSLFEGPYEQYF TRBV27 . TRBJ2-7 .